This paragraph reports one T cell receptor beta chain. Both TCRalpha and TCRbeta chains were reverse transcribed with V-gene-specific primers. It was with a constant-region primer and a V-primer adapter that TCRs were amplified over approximately 20 PCR cycles. TCRdb reprocessed the reads with MiXCR, giving one entry per CDR3 protein. There are around 79,000 distinct CDR3 sequences in the sample; approximately 17% occur only once, and less than 6% lies in the top ten. The germline V and J ends were trimmed by 3 bases and 8 bases, with 31 bases remaining between them. The CDR3 totals 19 residues. The time point here: before trial treatment. Nivolumab, ipilimumab, aspirin, low-dose cyclophosphamide and low-dose radiotherapy were given to donors. This sample is drawn from a study of low-dose radiotherapy and immunotherapy resistance in tumors. About the study: On a schedule of every two weeks, intravenous cyclophosphamide at a dose of 200 mg/m2 was delivered one day before each radiation and immunotherapy administration.

The receptor's source is a male donor with prostate cancer. Sequencing was performed on PBMCs, taken before treatment. J is TRBJ1-2 and V is TRBV12-3 or TRBV12-4; no definite D call. The CDR3 is CASSFRLLVRQAKSGGYTF. CDR3 bases: TGTGCCAGCAGTTTTCGTTTGTTGGTTAGGCAGGCAAAGTCTGGAGGCTACACCTTC.